Shown below are 14 T cell receptor beta chains from a single sample sequenced in a study of CD8 T cells in ankylosing spondylitis. General study results and limits: A motif of 7 to 9 highly homologous TCR beta variants was seen as apparently characteristic of ankylosing spondylitis blood.

Their specific antigens are unknown. Via MiXCR, TCRdb re-called the 5' RACE reads, giving one row per CDR3 protein. The repertoire includes a few hundred thousand distinct CDR3 sequences, 9.5% to 15% of them detected once, and 6.8% sits in the top ten. The sequenced sample was blood, either unsorted or a sorted T cell fraction (not recorded which). Receptors were obtained from a male donor with ankylosing spondylitis.

This clonotype was found many times. The V gene is TRBV20-1, the J gene TRBJ1-2, with D perhaps TRBD1 (6 bases). V lost 5 bases and J 5 bases, leaving 21 bases between the germline ends. Per germline, CDR1 DFQATT and CDR2 SNEGSKA (reference sequence). The CDR3 is 15 amino acids. The CDR3 DNA reads as TGCAGTGCTCCTTCATTCGGCCAGGGACATTATGGCTACACCTTC. The encoded protein is CSAPSFGQGHYGYTF.

V is TRBV29-1 and J is TRBJ2-5; D is unresolved. Germline loops: CDR1 SQVTM, CDR2 ANQGSEA. The CDR3 spans 13 residues. V lost 3 bases and J 1 base, leaving 9 bases between the germline ends. CDR3 nucleotides: TGCAGCGTTGATAGAGGTGCCCAAGAGACCCAGTACTTC. Encoded protein: CSVDRGAQETQYF.

This clonotype turned up a few times. The J gene is TRBJ2-7, the V gene TRBV27, with no clear D. Germline V gene lookup returns CDR1 MNHEY and CDR2 SMNVEV (reference sequence). V lost 3 bases to trimming and J lost 0 bases, with 12 bases between them. The CDR3 spans 15 residues. The CDR3 loop is CASSLKDGPSYEQYF. The CDR3 region has the DNA TGTGCCAGCAGTTTGAAGGACGGCCCCTCCTACGAGCAGTACTTC.

In this sample, this clonotype turned up a few times. V gene TRBV5-1 combines with J gene TRBJ1-4; a weak D match, TRBD1 (6 bases). The CDR3 sequence is 16 residues long. V was trimmed by 1 base and J by 2 bases, leaving 12 bases between them. In germline, CDR1 is SGHRS, CDR2 YFSETQ. In nucleotides, the CDR3 is TGCGCCAGCAGCTTGAACAGGGAAGCCACTAATGAAAAACTGTTTTTT. Residues: CASSLNREATNEKLFF.

This chain's CDR3 is CASSLFRGAGYEQYF. The CDR3 nucleotides are TGTGCCAGCAGCCTTTTTCGAGGGGCTGGCTACGAGCAGTACTTC. The rearrangement links TRBV11-1 to TRBJ2-7; D is possibly TRBD1 or TRBD2 (5 bases each). This CDR3 is 15 amino acids long. V was trimmed by 5 bases and J by 3 bases, leaving 17 bases between them. CDR1 is SGHAT and CDR2 is FQDESV in the germline V gene (reference sequence).

The table lists this clonotype with a few counts. The rearrangement joins TRBV6-1 to TRBJ2-3; D gene uncertain. The ends were cut back, 1 base at V and 6 bases at J, with 5 bases in the middle. The CDR3 is 12 amino acids. Per germline, CDR1 MNHNS and CDR2 SASEGT. The CDR3 bases are TGTGCCAGCAGTGAAGTCTCCGATACGCAGTATTTT. This sequence encodes CASSEVSDTQYF.

Only a few counts were recorded for this clonotype. The rearrangement links TRBV9 to TRBJ2-2, with D possibly being TRBD1 or TRBD2 (5 bases each). Trimming stripped 0 bases from V and 2 bases from J, with 11 bases between. Germline V lookup: CDR1 SGDLS, CDR2 YYNGEE. This CDR3 is 16 amino acids long. The CDR3: CASSVVGGHNTGELFF. The CDR3 nucleotides read TGTGCCAGCAGCGTAGTTGGGGGTCACAACACCGGGGAGCTGTTTTTT.

This clonotype was recorded many times. The rearrangement joins TRBV27 to TRBJ1-5; D gene ambiguous. V was shortened by 6 bases and J by 2 bases, with 8 bases between the two germline ends. Germline V gene sequence: CDR1 MNHEY, CDR2 SMNVEV (reference sequence). The CDR3 is made up of 13 amino acids. The CDR3 DNA is TGTGCCAGCAGGAGGAATGGCAATCAGCCCCAGCATTTT. Encoded protein: CASRRNGNQPQHF.

The chain uses TRBV3-1 and TRBJ2-5; TRBD2 might be the D (5 bases). Germline V gene sequence: CDR1 LGHDT, CDR2 YNNKEL (reference sequence). The CDR3 totals 15 residues. Trimming removed 1 base from V and 5 bases from J, with 14 bases in between. The CDR3, as DNA: TGTGCCAGCAGCCAAGGTGACGGAGGATGGGAGACCCAGTACTTC. It yields the protein CASSQGDGGWETQYF.

In this sample, this clonotype turned up a few times. The rearrangement uses TRBV6-5 and TRBJ2-1; 8 nucleotides line up with TRBD1. Losses at the gene ends were 4 bases for V and 4 bases for J; bases not matched to a gene: 3. This CDR3 is built from 14 residues. CDR1 and CDR2 (germline): MNHEY, SVGAGI. The DNA of the CDR3 is TGTGCCAGCAGTTCGGGACAGGAATACAATGAGCAGTTCTTC. As protein: CASSSGQEYNEQFF.

Concerning this clonotype itself: Since a much larger clone is just one base distant, this may be a read error. The chain has TRBV28 and TRBJ2-1; the D is unclear. This CDR3 is built from 13 residues. Germline CDR1 is MDHEN and CDR2 is SYDVKM. Trimming cost V 1 base and J 6 bases, with 7 bases left between them. In DNA, the CDR3 is TGTGCCAGCAGTTTATTCAGATTCAATGAGCAGTTCTTC. Its protein is CASSLFRFNEQFF.

This clonotype was seen at least ten times. The rearrangement joins TRBV12-3 or TRBV12-4 to TRBJ1-5; maybe TRBD1 (5 bases). The germline V and J ends were trimmed by 3 bases and 0 bases, with 12 bases remaining between them. The CDR3 covers 16 residues. The CDR3 DNA sequence: TGTGCCAGCAGTTTTGAACAGGCTTATAGCAATCAGCCCCAGCATTTT. Protein: CASSFEQAYSNQPQHF.

This clonotype was seen a few times. The V call is TRBV2, the J call TRBJ2-5; 7 nucleotides line up with TRBD1. The CDR3 has 12 residues. Germline V lookup: CDR1 SNHLY, CDR2 FYNNEI. J was trimmed by 5 bases and V by 6 bases; bases with no gene match: 3. The CDR3 sequence is CASRGQSETQYF. The CDR3 DNA sequence: TGTGCCAGCAGGGGACAGTCGGAGACCCAGTACTTC.

This clonotype was counted only a few times. The chain couples TRBV6-2 or TRBV6-3 to TRBJ1-5, with 7 bases matching TRBD1. The ends lost 3 bases at V and 9 bases at J; junction bases unmatched: 11. Per the germline V gene, CDR1 is MNHEY and CDR2 is SVGEGT. This CDR3 is built from 15 residues. The CDR3 reads CASSYPDRRGRPQHF. The CDR3 DNA reads as TGTGCCAGCAGTTATCCGGACAGGCGGGGTCGGCCCCAGCATTTT.